The entry below gives a single T cell receptor beta chain sequence along with its context. PCR employed 60 Vbeta and 13 Jbeta primers. Only in-frame clones appear in the TCRdb table, and some are missing; sequencing was by immunoSEQ multiplex PCR. The table shows about 120,000 clones, with 75% to 90% occurring only once. The data are from a study of cytomegalovirus exposure and HLA in healthy donors. Overall study: Unique TCRs from HLA-typed donors, around 79 million of them, were held in an early data release.

Between the trimmed V and J ends, which lost 4 bases and 4 bases, there was a span of 12 bases. CDR3 length: 14 residues. Germline CDR1 is SGHRS and CDR2 is YFSETQ. The source of this sequence is a female donor in good health and CMV-seropositive. J is TRBJ2-1 and V is TRBV5-1; possible D gene TRBD2, 5 bases. Sequencing was carried out using PBMCs. The CDR3 DNA reads as TGCGCCAGCAGCCAAAGCGGACTGTACAATGAGCAGTTCTTC. Amino acid sequence: CASSQSGLYNEQFF.